Listed below are T cell receptor beta chains from one sample, sequenced in a study of cytomegalovirus exposure and HLA in healthy donors. Repertoires were generated with immunoSEQ multiplex PCR, while TCRdb's copy carries only in-frame clones and drops some. The sample carries a few hundred thousand clones, about 80% recorded once. What was sequenced was PBMCs. Source of these receptors: a girl aged 2 to 10 in good health and CMV-seronegative. Each CDR3 is given with its conserved first and last residue. D genes are given only for firm matches. A clone size is listed for some rows: how often the clone was seen (once, few, many), or a class if it is expanded.

clone size	D gene	CDR3 length	J gene	V gene	CDR3 DNA	CDR3 protein
-	-	14	TRBJ2-5	TRBV11-1	TGTGCCAGCAGCTTCGGCAGGGCGAGGGAGACCCAGTACTTC	CASSFGRARETQYF
-	-	17	TRBJ1-6	TRBV7-6	TGTGCCAGCAGCCCGAGGGGGGGCAGCTCCTATAATTCACCCCTCCACTTT	CASSPRGGSSYNSPLHF
-	TRBD2	14	TRBJ2-7	TRBV29-1	TGCAGCGTCCGAACTAGCGGGGTTTCCTACGAGCAGTACTTC	CSVRTSGVSYEQYF
-	TRBD2	15	TRBJ2-7	TRBV6-5	TGTGCCAGCAGTTACTCTGGCGGGAGGGCGGGCGAGCAGTACTTC	CASSYSGGRAGEQYF
few	-	14	TRBJ2-7	TRBV2	TGTGCCAGCAGATCGGACTTCCTGGGCTACGAGCAGTACTTC	CASRSDFLGYEQYF
-	TRBD1	16	TRBJ2-7	TRBV9	TGTGCCAGCAGCGTAGATCCCCAGGGGGCTTTCTACGAGCAGTACTTC	CASSVDPQGAFYEQYF
-	TRBD2	14	TRBJ2-3	TRBV2	TGTGCCAGCTCGGGACTAGCAAGCACAGATACGCAGTATTTT	CASSGLASTDTQYF
-	-	14	TRBJ1-2	TRBV6-6	TGTGCCAGCAGTTACTCCCTCCCCGGTTGTGGCTACACCTTC	CASSYSLPGCGYTF
-	-	12	TRBJ2-1	TRBV7-2	TGTGCCAGCAGCCTACAGGGTCGAGAGCAGTTCTTC	CASSLQGREQFF
few	TRBD2	15	TRBJ2-7	TRBV19	TGTGCCAGTAGTTGGGACGGGGGGAGCTCCTACGAGCAGTACTTC	CASSWDGGSSYEQYF
-	TRBD2	16	TRBJ2-3	TRBV4-2	TGTGCCAGCAGCCAGGTAGCGGGAGAGAGCACAGATACGCAGTATTTT	CASSQVAGESTDTQYF
-	TRBD2	18	TRBJ2-7	TRBV5-4	TGTGCCAGCAGCTTGGGTACGGGACTAGCGGGAGCCCGCTACGAGCAGTACTTC	CASSLGTGLAGARYEQYF
-	TRBD2	16	TRBJ2-1	TRBV18	TGTGCCAGCTCACCTCGACTAGCGGGAGGGCTTAATGAGCAGTTCTTC	CASSPRLAGGLNEQFF
-	-	14	TRBJ1-5	TRBV6-1	TGTGCCAGCAGTTTACACAGGGCAAATCAGCCCCAGCATTTT	CASSLHRANQPQHF
-	TRBD1	13	TRBJ2-7	TRBV19	TGTGCCAGTAGTAGGACAGGGCATTACGAGCAGTACTTC	CASSRTGHYEQYF
-	TRBD1	14	TRBJ1-2	TRBV27	TGTGCCAGCAGCCGTAGGATACAGGGGTATGGCTACACCTTC	CASSRRIQGYGYTF
-	-	15	TRBJ1-3	TRBV9	TGTGCCAGCAGGGGAGGACTGACTTCTGGAAACACCATATATTTT	CASRGGLTSGNTIYF
-	-	14	TRBJ1-2	TRBV18	TGTGCCAGCTCACCGCAAAGAGGATACTATGGCTACACCTTC	CASSPQRGYYGYTF
-	-	12	TRBJ2-2	TRBV5-1	TGCGCCAGCAGCTCAAACACCGGGGAGCTGTTTTTT	CASSSNTGELFF
many	-	13	TRBJ1-4	TRBV27	TGTGCCCCGTCATCCTCAGGGGAAGAAAAACTGTTTTTT	CAPSSSGEEKLFF
-	-	11	TRBJ2-7	TRBV5-1	TGCGCCAGCAGCATCCTGTACGAGCAGTACTTC	CASSILYEQYF
-	-	15	TRBJ2-2	TRBV9	TGTGCCAGCAGCGTAGCAGGGGCGGAGAGCGGGGAGCTGTTTTTT	CASSVAGAESGELFF
-	TRBD1	15	TRBJ2-3	TRBV6-6	TGTGCCAGCAGTGCGCACAGGGGATCACCAGATACGCAGTATTTT	CASSAHRGSPDTQYF
-	-	13	TRBJ1-2	TRBV7-3	TGTGCCAGCAGCTTAAGTCCGGCGGGCGGCTACACCTTC	CASSLSPAGGYTF
-	-	14	TRBJ2-7	TRBV2	TGTGCCACCCAAGACGGACAAGTCGGCTACGAGCAGTACTTC	CATQDGQVGYEQYF
-	TRBD1	14	TRBJ1-1	TRBV5-1	TGCGCCAGCAGCGCCTGGACAGGGGCAGCTGAAGCTTTCTTT	CASSAWTGAAEAFF
-	-	13	TRBJ2-7	TRBV28	TGTGCCAGCAGTCCCTCCCCCCTCTATGAGCAGTACTTC	CASSPSPLYEQYF
-	-	14	TRBJ1-2	TRBV6-5	TGTGCCAGCACCCAACAGGGAGGGGGCTATGGCTACACCTTC	CASTQQGGGYGYTF
-	TRBD1	15	TRBJ1-2	TRBV6-5	TGTGCCAGCAGACAACAGGGGGCGCTAACCTATGGCTACACCTTC	CASRQQGALTYGYTF
-	TRBD2	20	TRBJ2-5	TRBV4-2	TGTGCCAGCAGCCAAGCTGCTAGCGGGGGGTATACTACCAAACAAGAGACCCAGTACTTC	CASSQAASGGYTTKQETQYF
-	TRBD2	18	TRBJ2-2	TRBV5-5	TGTGCCAGCAGCTTCTCGAGGCTAGCGGCACCATCCACCGGGGAGCTGTTTTTT	CASSFSRLAAPSTGELFF
-	TRBD2	17	TRBJ2-3	TRBV7-8	TGTGCCAGCAGTAGGACTAGCGGGGGGGCCGCGCGGGATACGCAGTATTTT	CASSRTSGGAARDTQYF
few	-	15	TRBJ2-4	TRBV5-1	TGCGCCAGCAGCTTGGCCGGGCAGGGTTGGGACATTCAGTACTTC	CASSLAGQGWDIQYF
-	TRBD2	14	TRBJ2-1	TRBV28	TGTGCCAGCAATCGGGCGGGAGAGGTTAATGAGCAGTTCTTC	CASNRAGEVNEQFF
once	TRBD1	15	TRBJ2-5	TRBV5-1	TGCGCCAGCAGCCCTAAGGGACAGGGTAGGGAGACCCAGTACTTC	CASSPKGQGRETQYF
-	-	16	TRBJ2-3	TRBV4-2	TGTGCCAGCAGCCAAGATTTGGGACTCACCACAGATACGCAGTATTTT	CASSQDLGLTTDTQYF
-	TRBD2	15	TRBJ2-7	TRBV7-9	TGTGCCAGCAGCTTCCAAGCGGGAGTGGGCTACGAGCAGTACTTC	CASSFQAGVGYEQYF
-	-	14	TRBJ1-6	TRBV7-8	TGTGCCAGCAGCTTAGTAGACAGTAATTCACCCCTCCACTTT	CASSLVDSNSPLHF
once	TRBD2	15	TRBJ2-5	TRBV9	TGTGCCAGCAGCGGGTGGTCTAGCGGGAAACAGACCCAGTACTTC	CASSGWSSGKQTQYF
-	TRBD2	15	TRBJ2-7	TRBV5-1	TGCGCCAGCAGCCGGGGGGGTACTCAGGAGGACGAGCAGTACTTC	CASSRGGTQEDEQYF
once	-	11	TRBJ1-1	TRBV2	TGTGCCAGCAGTGAATATACTGAAGCTTTCTTT	CASSEYTEAFF
-	-	15	TRBJ2-7	TRBV4-1	TGCGCCAGCAGCCAAGAAGGGGCGACCTCCTACGAGCAGTACTTC	CASSQEGATSYEQYF
-	-	15	TRBJ2-1	TRBV27	TGTGCCAGCAGTGAACAGGGACTAAGGTTGGATGAGCAGTTCTTC	CASSEQGLRLDEQFF
-	-	14	TRBJ1-1	TRBV14	TGTGCCAGCAGCCAAGAGGGGGGGCTCGTGGAAGCTTTCTTT	CASSQEGGLVEAFF
few	-	15	TRBJ1-3	TRBV27	TGTGCCAGCGCCTCAAACCTAAACTCTGGAAACACCATATATTTT	CASASNLNSGNTIYF
-	TRBD1	17	TRBJ1-6	TRBV28	TGTGCCAGCAGTCCTACAGGGGGCGGGTTGGGTGTTTCACCCCTCCACTTT	CASSPTGGGLGVSPLHF
-	TRBD1	15	TRBJ1-2	TRBV7-9	TGTGCCAGCAGCTTAGGGGACAGGGATGCCTATGGCTACACCTTC	CASSLGDRDAYGYTF
-	TRBD2	14	TRBJ2-3	TRBV27	TGTGCCAGCAGTAGTAGCGGGAGGGTTGATACGCAGTATTTT	CASSSSGRVDTQYF
-	TRBD1	14	TRBJ1-2	TRBV18	TGTGCCAGCTCACCGGCAGGGGGCCCCTCTGGCTACACCTTC	CASSPAGGPSGYTF
-	-	14	TRBJ1-5	TRBV30	TGTGCCTGGAGTGTAATTTCGGAGGATCAGCCCCAGCATTTT	CAWSVISEDQPQHF
-	-	15	TRBJ1-1	TRBV5-1	TGCGCCAGCAGCTTGGAGGGACTCCACGACACTGAAGCTTTCTTT	CASSLEGLHDTEAFF
-	-	14	TRBJ1-1	TRBV18	TGTGCCAGCTCACCACAAGCGAGCCGCCTTCTAACTTTCTTT	CASSPQASRLLTFF
-	TRBD1	16	TRBJ2-7	TRBV11-3	TGTGCCAGCAGCTTGATACCGAGGGACAGCTACTACGAGCAGTACTTC	CASSLIPRDSYYEQYF
-	TRBD1	16	TRBJ2-2	TRBV11-3	TGTGCCAGCAGCTACGGGACAGGGACATCCACCGGGGAGCTGTTTTTT	CASSYGTGTSTGELFF
-	TRBD1	11	TRBJ1-2	TRBV20-1	TGCAGTGTGGGCCCGTGGCCAGGGGGCTTCTTC	CSVGPWPGGFF
-	-	15	TRBJ2-2	TRBV7-3	TGTGCCAGCAGCTTACGGGGGGCGAGCACCGGGGAGCTGTTTTTT	CASSLRGASTGELFF